This T cell receptor (beta chain) was recorded in a study of beta chain features in type 1 diabetes. CD4+ naive, central memory, regulatory and stem cell-like memory subsets were isolated by sorting on CD45RO/CCR7/CD25/CD127/CD95/CD27. The germline gives CDR1 SGHNT, CDR2 YYREEE (reference sequence). V was clipped by 1 base and J by 2 bases, with 6 bases between them. The CDR3 has 13 residues. Sequenced material consisted of expressed TCRB transcripts (all of the isolated RNA was reverse transcribed). Assay: immunoSEQ multiplex PCR; the TCRdb copy retains only in-frame clones and omits some. This sample has 900,000 or so clones, with about a sixth found just once.

V and J are TRBV5-4 and TRBJ1-1; D gene uncertain. The receptor was isolated from a young woman in good health. The sequenced material came from naive CD4+ T cells from blood. The CDR3 loop is CASSLKDNTEAFF. CDR3 coding DNA: TGTGCCAGCAGCTTGAAAGACAACACTGAAGCTTTCTTT.